Listed below are T cell receptor beta chains from one sample, sequenced in a study of identical twins. One entry per CDR3 protein, called by TCRdb with MiXCR from the 5' RACE reads. The table lists 200,000 to 250,000 distinct CDR3 sequences, around 6.6% of them singletons. These data were also reused for a study on yellow fever vaccine responses in identical twins.

Material for sequencing was memory (CD45RO+) T cells sorted from blood. The receptors stem from a woman younger than 30 in good health. CDR3s include the opening cysteine and the closing phenylalanine or tryptophan. D genes are given only for firm matches. Some rows have no size entry. The others give once, few or many, or a class for an expanded clone.

TRBV7-2	TRBJ2-1	TRBD1	.	CASSPMGDRVENNEQFF	TGTGCCAGCAGCCCAATGGGGGACAGGGTGGAGAACAATGAGCAGTTCTTC
TRBV3-1	TRBJ2-2	.	.	CASSRRGSPNTGELFF	TGTGCCAGCAGCCGCCGGGGTAGCCCGAACACCGGGGAGCTGTTTTTT
TRBV9	TRBJ1-3	.	few	CASSSTPSSGNTIYF	TGTGCCAGCAGCTCAACTCCGAGCTCTGGAAACACCATATATTTT
TRBV6-5	TRBJ1-1	.	many	CASSYSKGVHTEAFF	TGTGCCAGCAGTTACTCGAAGGGGGTACACACTGAAGCTTTCTTT
TRBV2	TRBJ1-2	TRBD1	many	CASSEAGTGVYYGYTF	TGTGCCAGCAGTGAAGCGGGAACAGGGGTTTACTATGGCTACACCTTC
TRBV27	TRBJ2-3	TRBD1	.	CASNRARDSSTDTQYF	TGTGCCAGCAACAGGGCCCGGGACAGTAGCACAGATACGCAGTATTTT
TRBV7-9	TRBJ1-6	.	.	CASRNDFGQANSPLHF	TGTGCCAGCAGAAACGACTTCGGTCAGGCTAATTCACCCCTCCACTTT
TRBV10-3	TRBJ2-7	.	few	CAIRSVLAASSYEQYF	TGTGCCATCCGTAGCGTTCTAGCCGCTAGCTCCTACGAGCAGTACTTC
TRBV18	TRBJ2-1	.	.	CASSPPRGTSSDEQFF	TGTGCCAGCTCACCACCCCGGGGGACCTCCAGCGATGAGCAGTTCTTC
TRBV27	TRBJ2-7	.	many	CASSLGGQRFGYEQYF	TGTGCCAGCAGTTTAGGTGGACAACGGTTTGGATACGAGCAGTACTTC
TRBV4-1	TRBJ2-7	.	few	CASSQGNYEQYF	TGCGCCAGCAGCCAAGGGAACTACGAGCAGTACTTC
TRBV7-9	TRBJ1-1	.	many	CASSLDAGTEAFF	TGTGCCAGCAGCTTGGATGCGGGCACTGAAGCTTTCTTT
TRBV3-1	TRBJ2-1	TRBD2	.	CASSQSLADSYNEQFF	TGTGCCAGCAGCCAATCCCTAGCGGATTCCTACAATGAGCAGTTCTTC
TRBV6-1	TRBJ2-3	TRBD1	few	CASSQGETTDTQYF	TGTGCCAGCAGCCAGGGGGAGACCACAGATACGCAGTATTTT
TRBV11-3	TRBJ1-1	.	.	CASSLSSGAFF	TGTGCCAGCAGCTTATCCTCAGGGGCTTTCTTT
TRBV5-1	TRBJ2-2	.	few	CASRRRNTGELFF	TGCGCCAGCAGGAGGAGAAACACCGGGGAGCTGTTTTTT
TRBV20-1	TRBJ2-7	.	.	CSASSFRDTYEQYF	TGCAGTGCTAGTTCGTTCAGGGATACCTACGAGCAGTACTTC
TRBV18	TRBJ1-6	TRBD1	.	CASSLQRQGFSPLHF	TGTGCCAGCTCACTCCAACGACAGGGATTTTCACCCCTCCACTTT
TRBV7-9	TRBJ2-6	.	many	CASTRELSGANVLTF	TGTGCCAGCACAAGAGAGCTCTCTGGGGCCAACGTCCTGACTTTC
TRBV3-1	TRBJ2-3	TRBD2	many	CASSQDRAGGTDTQYF	TGTGCCAGCAGCCAAGATCGGGCGGGAGGGACAGATACGCAGTATTTT
TRBV4-1	TRBJ2-6	.	.	CASSQAFAGTGANVLTF	TGCGCCAGCAGCCAAGCCTTTGCAGGGACTGGGGCCAACGTCCTGACTTTC
TRBV5-1	TRBJ2-2	TRBD2	many	CASSLMGLAAGELFF	TGCGCCAGCAGCTTGATGGGACTAGCGGCCGGGGAGCTGTTTTTT
TRBV5-1	TRBJ2-2	.	many	CASSFRTGELFF	TGCGCCAGCAGCTTTCGGACCGGGGAGCTGTTTTTT
TRBV5-1	TRBJ2-3	TRBD2	.	CASSSSGTSGTDTQYF	TGCGCCAGCAGCTCCTCCGGGACTAGCGGCACAGATACGCAGTATTTT
TRBV10-3	TRBJ2-1	TRBD2	few	CAISESEGLAISNEQFF	TGTGCCATCAGTGAGTCGGAGGGACTAGCGATCTCCAATGAGCAGTTCTTC
TRBV5-1	TRBJ2-2	.	many	CASSSPATGTTGELFF	TGCGCCAGCAGCTCACCAGCCACAGGGACCACCGGGGAGCTGTTTTTT
TRBV11-3	TRBJ2-2	.	.	CASSFQGTGELFF	TGTGCCAGCAGCTTCCAGGGAACCGGGGAGCTGTTTTTT
TRBV7-6	TRBJ2-7	.	.	CASSLGQYYEQYF	TGTGCCAGCAGCTTAGGGCAGTACTACGAGCAGTACTTC
TRBV7-9	TRBJ2-5	.	few	CASSTKTAAQYF	TGTGCCAGCAGCACGAAAACAGCTGCCCAGTACTTC
TRBV2	TRBJ2-1	.	many	CASILLGAGNYNEQFF	TGTGCCAGCATCCTCCTAGGGGCGGGGAACTACAATGAGCAGTTCTTC
TRBV20-1	TRBJ2-7	.	.	CSARDFASATSYEQYF	TGCAGTGCTAGAGATTTCGCATCCGCCACCTCCTACGAGCAGTACTTC
TRBV11-3	TRBJ2-7	TRBD1	many	CASSPRTGAYEQYF	TGTGCCAGCAGTCCCCGGACAGGGGCCTACGAGCAGTACTTC
TRBV4-1	TRBJ2-1	TRBD2	many	CASSQGGGATYNEQFF	TGCGCCAGCAGCCAAGGCGGGGGGGCCACCTACAATGAGCAGTTCTTC
TRBV12-3/TRBV12-4	TRBJ1-1	TRBD1	.	CASSPGTGGTEAFF	TGTGCCAGCAGTCCAGGGACAGGGGGGACTGAAGCTTTCTTT